These 5 T cell receptor beta chains came from one sample sequenced in a study of T cell responses to AZD1222 COVID-19 vaccine. Measured with immunoSEQ multiplex PCR; TCRdb has only the in-frame clones, and not every one. The top ten hold approximately 2.6% of the sample, which has more than 100,000 clones, 87% seen once. Specimen: peripheral blood, collected 28 days after the second AZD1222 dose. The receptors derive from an adult who received the AZD1222 COVID-19 vaccine.

The J gene is TRBJ1-4, the V gene TRBV15; no clear D. V was pared by 0 bases and J by 8 bases, with 13 bases between. Germline-derived CDR1 and CDR2 are LNHNV and YYDKDF (reference sequence). The CDR3 has 15 residues. In nucleotides, the CDR3 is TGTGCCACCAGCAGAGATGGATCACTACGGGAAAAACTGTTTTTT. Its translation: CATSRDGSLREKLFF. Full variable domain (missing parts from reference TRBV15 and TRBJ1-4): DAMVIQNPRYQVTQFGKPVTLSCSQTLNHNVMYWYQQKSSQAPKLLFHYYDKDFNNEADTPDNFQSRRPNTSFCFLDIRSPGLGDTAMYLCATSRDGSLREKLFFGSGTQLSVL.

This chain connects TRBV4-1 to TRBJ1-1; D uncertain. Germline CDR1 and CDR2: MGHRA and YSYEKL. This CDR3 is 13 amino acids long. Trimming took off 3 bases at V and 5 bases at J, with 10 bases between the two ends. The CDR3 sequence is CASSHATQTEAFF. DNA of the CDR3: TGCGCCAGCAGCCATGCGACCCAAACTGAAGCTTTCTTT.

This clone was found once. The genes are TRBV3-1 (or the pseudogene TRBV3-2) and TRBJ2-5; no reliable D call. The CDR3 runs to 16 residues. Germline V gene sequence: CDR1 LGHDT, CDR2 YNNKEL (reference sequence). Deletions cut 0 bases from V and 2 bases from J, with 13 bases between. CDR3 bases: TGTGCCAGCAGCCAAGATTTCGCCCGAAGACAAGAGACCCAGTACTTC. It encodes CASSQDFARRQETQYF.

The V and J genes are TRBV3-1 (or the pseudogene TRBV3-2) and TRBJ1-4; 7 bases agree with TRBD1. The V segment lost 3 bases and the J segment 6 bases; nucleotides outside the gene matches: 7. Germline V gene lookup returns CDR1 LGHDT and CDR2 YNNKEL (reference sequence). The CDR3 sequence is 15 residues long. The CDR3, as DNA: TGTGCCAGCAGCCAGTGGGACAGCCGGGATGAAAAACTGTTTTTT. It encodes CASSQWDSRDEKLFF.

This clone was seen only a few times. The V and J genes are TRBV27 and TRBJ2-7, with D possibly being TRBD1 or TRBD2 (5 bases each). Germline V lookup: CDR1 MNHEY, CDR2 SMNVEV (reference sequence). This CDR3 has 12 amino acids. Between the trimmed V and J ends, which lost 3 bases and 3 bases, there was a span of 6 bases. This CDR3 reads CASSFGGYEQYF. In DNA form, the CDR3 reads TGTGCCAGCAGTTTTGGGGGCTACGAGCAGTACTTC.